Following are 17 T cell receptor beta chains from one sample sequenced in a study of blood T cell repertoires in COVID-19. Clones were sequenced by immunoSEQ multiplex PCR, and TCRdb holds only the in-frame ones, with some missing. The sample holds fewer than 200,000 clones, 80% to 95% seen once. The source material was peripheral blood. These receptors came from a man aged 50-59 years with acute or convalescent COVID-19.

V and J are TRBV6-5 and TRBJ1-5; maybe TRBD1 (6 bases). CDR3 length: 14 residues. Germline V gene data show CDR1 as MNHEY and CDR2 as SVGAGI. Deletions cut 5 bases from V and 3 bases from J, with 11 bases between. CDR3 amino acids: CASSPGTHNQPQHF. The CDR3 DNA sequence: TGTGCCAGCAGTCCTGGGACACACAATCAGCCCCAGCATTTT.

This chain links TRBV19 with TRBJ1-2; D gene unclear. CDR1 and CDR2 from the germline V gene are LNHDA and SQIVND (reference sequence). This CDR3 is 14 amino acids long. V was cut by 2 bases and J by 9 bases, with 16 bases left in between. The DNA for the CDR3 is TGTGCCAGTAGTATAAACGAGGGTTCTATGCGCTACACCTTC. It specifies CASSINEGSMRYTF.

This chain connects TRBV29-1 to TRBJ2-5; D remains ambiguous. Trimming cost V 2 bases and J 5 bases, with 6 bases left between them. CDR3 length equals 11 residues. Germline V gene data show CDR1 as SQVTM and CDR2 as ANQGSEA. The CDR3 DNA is TGCAGCGTTGAATCTGTGGAGACCCAGTACTTC. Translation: CSVESVETQYF.

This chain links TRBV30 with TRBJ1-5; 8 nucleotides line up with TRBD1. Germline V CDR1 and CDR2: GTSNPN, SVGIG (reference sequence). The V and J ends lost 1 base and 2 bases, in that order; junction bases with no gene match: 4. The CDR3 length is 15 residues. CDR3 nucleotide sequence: TGTGCCTGGAGTGCGGGACAGGAAGGCAATCAGCCCCAGCATTTT. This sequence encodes CAWSAGQEGNQPQHF.

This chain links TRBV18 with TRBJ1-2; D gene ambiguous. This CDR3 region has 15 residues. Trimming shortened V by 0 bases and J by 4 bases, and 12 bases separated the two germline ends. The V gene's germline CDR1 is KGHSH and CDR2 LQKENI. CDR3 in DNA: TGTGCCAGCTCACCACCGTCAGGAGGCCGCTATGGCTACACCTTC. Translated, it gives CASSPPSGGRYGYTF.

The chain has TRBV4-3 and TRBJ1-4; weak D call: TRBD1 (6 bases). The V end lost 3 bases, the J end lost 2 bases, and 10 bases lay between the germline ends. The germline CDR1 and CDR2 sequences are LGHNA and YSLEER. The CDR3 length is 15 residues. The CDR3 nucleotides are TGCGCCAGCAGCCAGGGGGGGGCTACTAATGAAAAACTGTTTTTT. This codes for CASSQGGATNEKLFF.

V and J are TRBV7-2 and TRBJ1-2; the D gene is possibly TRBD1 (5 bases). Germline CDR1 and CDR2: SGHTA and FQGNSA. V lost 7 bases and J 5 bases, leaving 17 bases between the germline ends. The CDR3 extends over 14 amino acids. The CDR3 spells CASIRRDSSYGYTF. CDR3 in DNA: TGTGCCAGCATCCGACGAGACAGCTCATATGGCTACACCTTC.

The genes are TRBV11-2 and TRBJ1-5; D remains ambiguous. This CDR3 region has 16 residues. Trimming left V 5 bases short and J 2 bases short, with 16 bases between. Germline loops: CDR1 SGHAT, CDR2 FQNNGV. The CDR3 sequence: CASSDSDWGGNQPQHF. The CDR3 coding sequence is TGTGCCAGCAGCGACTCGGATTGGGGAGGCAATCAGCCCCAGCATTTT.

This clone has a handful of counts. The CDR3 DNA reads as TGTGCCAGCAGCTTAGGCCAGGATCAGCCCCAGCATTTT. It specifies CASSLGQDQPQHF. The V call is TRBV7-2, the J call TRBJ1-5; no firm D call. Trimming removed 1 base from V and 5 bases from J, with 6 bases in between. The CDR3 runs to 13 residues. In germline, CDR1 is SGHTA, CDR2 FQGNSA.

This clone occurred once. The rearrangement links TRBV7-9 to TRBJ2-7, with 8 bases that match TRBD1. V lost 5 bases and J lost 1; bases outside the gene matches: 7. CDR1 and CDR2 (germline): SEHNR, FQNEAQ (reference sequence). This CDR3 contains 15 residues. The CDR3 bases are TGTGCCAGCAGCATTACGGACAGGGATTCCTACGAGCAGTACTTC. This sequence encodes CASSITDRDSYEQYF.

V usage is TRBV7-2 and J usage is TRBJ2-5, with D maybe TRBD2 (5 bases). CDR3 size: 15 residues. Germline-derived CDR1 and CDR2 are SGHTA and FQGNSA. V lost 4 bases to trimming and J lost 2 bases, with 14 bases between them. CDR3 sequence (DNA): TGTGCCAGCAGCTCCCCAGCGGCCGGACAAGAGACCCAGTACTTC. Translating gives CASSSPAAGQETQYF.

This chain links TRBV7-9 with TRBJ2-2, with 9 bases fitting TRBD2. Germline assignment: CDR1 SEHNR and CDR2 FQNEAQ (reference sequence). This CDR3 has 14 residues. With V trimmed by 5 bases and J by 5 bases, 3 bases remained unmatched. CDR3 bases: TGTGCCAGCAGCCGAGCGGGGGGTACCGGGGAGCTGTTTTTT. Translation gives CASSRAGGTGELFF.

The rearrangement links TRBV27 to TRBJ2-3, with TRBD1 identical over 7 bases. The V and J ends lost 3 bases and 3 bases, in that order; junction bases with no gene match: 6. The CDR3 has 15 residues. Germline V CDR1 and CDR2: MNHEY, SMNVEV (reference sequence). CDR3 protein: CASSFWQGVTDTQYF. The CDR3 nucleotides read TGTGCCAGCAGTTTCTGGCAGGGGGTGACAGATACGCAGTATTTT.

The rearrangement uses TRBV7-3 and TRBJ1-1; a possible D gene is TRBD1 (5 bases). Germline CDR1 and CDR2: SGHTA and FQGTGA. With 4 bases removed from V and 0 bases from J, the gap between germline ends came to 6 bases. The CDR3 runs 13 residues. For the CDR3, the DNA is TGTGCCAGCAGCTCGACAGTGAACACTGAAGCTTTCTTT. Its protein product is CASSSTVNTEAFF.

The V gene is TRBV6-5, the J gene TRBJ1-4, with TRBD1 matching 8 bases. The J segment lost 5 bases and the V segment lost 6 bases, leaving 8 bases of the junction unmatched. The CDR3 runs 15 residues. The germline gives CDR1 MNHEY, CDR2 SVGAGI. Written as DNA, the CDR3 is TGTGCCAGCAGGATACAGGGGGGTACAAATGAAAAACTGTTTTTT. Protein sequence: CASRIQGGTNEKLFF.

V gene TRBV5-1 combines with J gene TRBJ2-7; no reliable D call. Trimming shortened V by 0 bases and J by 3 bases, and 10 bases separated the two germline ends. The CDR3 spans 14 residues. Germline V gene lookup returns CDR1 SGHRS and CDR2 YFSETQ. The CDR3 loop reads CASSLDNQIYEQYF. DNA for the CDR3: TGCGCCAGCAGCTTGGATAATCAGATCTACGAGCAGTACTTC. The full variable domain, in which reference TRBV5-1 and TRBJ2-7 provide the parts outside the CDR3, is KAGVTQTPRYLIKTRGQQVTLSCSPISGHRSVSWYQQTPGQGLQFLFEYFSETQRNKGNFPGRFSGRQFSNSRSEMNVSTLELGDSALYLCASSLDNQIYEQYFGPGTRLTVT.

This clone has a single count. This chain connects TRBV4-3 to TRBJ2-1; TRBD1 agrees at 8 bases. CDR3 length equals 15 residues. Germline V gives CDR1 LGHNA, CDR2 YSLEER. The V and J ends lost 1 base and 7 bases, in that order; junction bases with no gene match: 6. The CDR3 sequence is CASSQVDRDGNEQFF. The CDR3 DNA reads TGCGCCAGCAGCCAAGTGGACAGGGATGGTAATGAGCAGTTCTTC.